The 24 T cell receptor beta chains listed next were all sequenced from one sample in a study of control samples from healthy donors and cancer patients. Profiling relied on immunoSEQ multiplex PCR, and the TCRdb table lists in-frame clones only, not all of them. The sample has about 80,000 clones, 70% to 85% seen once. The sample was PBMCs. All receptors come from a man aged 60 to 75 with head and neck cancer.

The V call is TRBV11-1, the J call TRBJ1-4; 7 nucleotides match TRBD1. CDR1 and CDR2 (germline): SGHAT, FQDESV (reference sequence). J lost 8 bases, V lost 3 bases, and 9 bases had no gene match. The CDR3 runs to 15 residues. CDR3 sequence: CASSFSQGRKEKLFF. For the CDR3, the DNA is TGTGCCAGCAGCTTCTCACAGGGGCGGAAGGAAAAACTGTTTTTT.

In DNA, the CDR3 is TGTGCCACCAGTGATACAGGGTATTCAAGGCATGGCTACACCTTC. Residues: CATSDTGYSRHGYTF. This chain links TRBV24-1 with TRBJ1-2; D possibly corresponds to TRBD1 (6 bases). V was cut by 3 bases and J by 6 bases, with 16 bases left in between. This CDR3 contains 15 residues. Per the germline V gene, CDR1 is KGHDR and CDR2 is SFDVKD.

The chain uses TRBV23-1 and TRBJ2-2; TRBD2 matches 16 bases. TRBV23-1 is designated an ORF whose function remains uncertain. V trimming: 5 bases; J trimming: 7 bases; junction bases outside the gene matches: 13. The CDR3 has 19 residues. CDR3 sequence: CASSSPGTSGRAGDGELFF. In nucleotides, the CDR3 is TGCGCCAGCAGTTCCCCCGGGACTAGCGGGAGGGCCGGAGACGGGGAGCTGTTTTTT.

To note about this clone: A junction boundary mismatches the germline segment, possibly from a read error. The rearrangement uses TRBV7-7 and TRBJ2-2; D might be TRBD2 (5 bases). Per germline, CDR1 SSHAT and CDR2 FNYEAQ (reference sequence). The CDR3 spans 16 residues. The CDR3 protein is CASSEDSSPRSGELFF. CDR3 nucleotide sequence: TGTGCTAGCAGCGAGGACTCAAGTCCCCGGTCCGGGGAGCTGTTTTTT.

This CDR3 is CASSTGQGGREQYF. For the CDR3, the DNA is TGTGCCAGCAGCACCGGACAGGGGGGGCGCGAGCAGTACTTC. The rearrangement joins TRBV7-6 to TRBJ2-7; 10 bases fit TRBD1. Germline V CDR1 and CDR2: SGHVS, FNYEAQ. The ends lost 5 bases at V and 6 bases at J; junction bases unmatched: 7. CDR3 length equals 14 residues. Drawing the rest from reference TRBV7-6 and TRBJ2-7, the complete variable domain is GAGVSQSPRYKVTKRGQDVALRCDPISGHVSLYWYRQALGQGPEFLTYFNYEAQQDKSGLPNDRFSAERPEGSISTLTIQRTEQRDSAMYRCASSTGQGGREQYFGPGTRLTVT.

The rearrangement links TRBV18 to TRBJ2-1; TRBD2 matches at 10 bases. The CDR3 has 16 residues. Trimming took 1 base from V and 9 from J; bases not matched to a gene: 9. From germline, CDR1 is KGHSH and CDR2 LQKENI. CDR3 in DNA: TGTGCCAGCTCACCACTGCTTCTAGCGGGAGTTTTTGAGCAGTTCTTC. Its protein product is CASSPLLLAGVFEQFF.

This clone was detected only a few times. The CDR3 reads CASSGTGGRAFF. CDR3 bases: TGTGCCAGCAGCGGTACAGGGGGGCGAGCTTTCTTT. The rearrangement uses TRBV7-9 and TRBJ1-1, with 8 bases aligning to TRBD1. Germline V lookup: CDR1 SEHNR, CDR2 FQNEAQ (reference sequence). After removal of 5 bases from V and 10 bases from J, the junction contained 6 bases not matched to a gene. The CDR3 contains 12 residues.

The rearrangement links TRBV2 to TRBJ1-5; D unclear. Between the trimmed V and J ends, which lost 9 bases and 1 base, there was a span of 10 bases. This CDR3 is 13 amino acids long. Germline V CDR1 and CDR2: SNHLY, FYNNEI. The CDR3 DNA reads as TGTGCCAGTCGGACGGTAAGCAATCAGCCCCAGCATTTT. The encoded protein is CASRTVSNQPQHF.

V usage is TRBV7-2 and J usage is TRBJ2-1; 9 bases match TRBD2. V lost 5 bases, J lost 7 bases, and 9 bases stayed unmatched. This CDR3 comprises 15 residues. Germline V gives CDR1 SGHTA, CDR2 FQGNSA. CDR3: CASSRRGLAYNEQFF. The CDR3 region has the DNA TGTGCCAGCAGCCGTAGGGGACTAGCATATAATGAGCAGTTCTTC.

The chain carries TRBV4-1 and TRBJ2-7, with 7 bases aligning to TRBD1. The germline gives CDR1 MGHRA, CDR2 YSYEKL. V was clipped by 1 base and J by 6 bases; unmatched bases: 12. The CDR3 length is 16 residues. The CDR3 nucleotides read TGCGCCAGCAGCCAAGGACTGACAGGGTTTTTTGTCGAGCAGTACTTC. Its protein is CASSQGLTGFFVEQYF.

The chain is built from TRBV3-1 (or the pseudogene TRBV3-2) and TRBJ1-3; TRBD1 is a possible D gene (5 bases). CDR3 length: 16 residues. Germline values: CDR1 LGHDT, CDR2 YNNKEL (reference sequence). Trimming took off 4 bases at V and 4 bases at J, with 17 bases between the two ends. This CDR3 reads CASSLTVLTVGNTIYF. The CDR3 DNA reads as TGTGCCAGCAGCCTGACAGTATTGACAGTCGGAAACACCATATATTTT.

The chain has TRBV4-1 and TRBJ2-1, with D unresolved. From germline, CDR1 is MGHRA and CDR2 YSYEKL. This CDR3 is 16 amino acids long. Trimming took off 0 bases at V and 1 base at J, with 10 bases between the two ends. CDR3 nucleotides: TGCGCCAGCAGCCAAGAGGGTCAGTTTTCCTACAATGAGCAGTTCTTC. Translating gives CASSQEGQFSYNEQFF.

The rearrangement links TRBV7-9 to TRBJ1-3; 8 bases agree with TRBD1. This CDR3 has 15 amino acids. Trimming at V came to 4 bases and at J to 4 bases, leaving 6 bases not matched to a gene. CDR1 is SEHNR and CDR2 is FQNEAQ in the germline V gene (reference sequence). The CDR3 sequence is CASSWTGLGGNTIYF. CDR3 nucleotide sequence: TGTGCCAGCAGCTGGACAGGGCTCGGGGGAAACACCATATATTTT.

This chain connects TRBV7-6 to TRBJ1-1; D may be TRBD1 (5 bases). V was shortened by 1 base and J by 3 bases, with 12 bases between the two germline ends. The CDR3 totals 15 residues. CDR1 is SGHVS, CDR2 FNYEAQ, per germline. Written as DNA, the CDR3 is TGTGCCAGCAGCTTAGAAGCAGGGTTAGACACTGAAGCTTTCTTT. Residues: CASSLEAGLDTEAFF. The complete variable domain, with remaining parts taken from reference TRBV7-6 and TRBJ1-1, reads GAGVSQSPRYKVTKRGQDVALRCDPISGHVSLYWYRQALGQGPEFLTYFNYEAQQDKSGLPNDRFSAERPEGSISTLTIQRTEQRDSAMYRCASSLEAGLDTEAFFGQGTRLTVV.

V is TRBV27 and J is TRBJ1-2, with D unresolved. This CDR3 is built from 13 residues. From germline, CDR1 is MNHEY and CDR2 SMNVEV (reference sequence). V lost 7 bases and J lost 2, with 11 bases in between. Here the CDR3 reads CASTKGLNYGYTF. The CDR3 DNA is TGTGCCAGCACCAAAGGGCTAAACTATGGCTACACCTTC.

V gene TRBV14 combines with J gene TRBJ2-2; D unclear. Germline assignment: CDR1 SGHDN and CDR2 FVKESK. V shed 1 base and J shed 7 bases, with 7 bases lying between them. The CDR3 length is 13 residues. The CDR3 region is CASSQVHGGELFF. CDR3 bases: TGTGCCAGCAGCCAAGTCCATGGCGGGGAGCTGTTTTTT. Together with reference TRBV14 and TRBJ2-2, the CDR3 gives the full variable domain: EAGVTQFPSHSVIEKGQTVTLRCDPISGHDNLYWYRRVMGKEIKFLLHFVKESKQDESGMPNNRFLAERTGGTYSTLKVQPAELEDSGVYFCASSQVHGGELFFGEGSRLTVL.

This sequence joins TRBV5-1 and TRBJ2-7; perhaps TRBD2 as D (5 bases). The CDR3 totals 14 residues. Germline CDR1 SGHRS, CDR2 YFSETQ. V was clipped by 3 bases and J by 1 base, with 11 bases between them. CDR3 DNA sequence: TGCGCCAGCAGCTGGTCCCCGGGGTCCTACGAGCAGTACTTC. It codes for CASSWSPGSYEQYF.

The chain recombines TRBV3-1 (or the pseudogene TRBV3-2) with TRBJ2-2, with D unresolved. V was pared by 3 bases and J by 2 bases, with 10 bases between. Germline loops: CDR1 LGHDT, CDR2 YNNKEL (reference sequence). The CDR3 runs 15 residues. The CDR3 DNA sequence: TGTGCCAGCAGCCAGAGCCTCTATAACACCGGGGAGCTGTTTTTT. This codes for CASSQSLYNTGELFF.

V gene TRBV4-1 combines with J gene TRBJ1-1, with no clear D. V lost 3 bases, J lost 6 bases, and 14 bases lay in between. This CDR3 region has 14 residues. CDR1 MGHRA and CDR2 YSYEKL come from the germline V gene. The CDR3 bases are TGCGCCAGCAGCCAGGACTGGCTTAGCGCTGAAGCTTTCTTT. As protein: CASSQDWLSAEAFF.

The chain links TRBV5-5 to TRBJ1-5; TRBD1 might be the D (6 bases). V lost 4 bases, J lost 0 bases, and 14 bases lay in between. Germline V gives CDR1 SGHKS, CDR2 YYEKEE (reference sequence). The CDR3 length is 16 residues. This CDR3 reads CASSQNQGYSNQPQHF. CDR3 DNA: TGTGCCAGCAGCCAAAATCAGGGGTATAGCAATCAGCCCCAGCATTTT.

For the CDR3, the DNA is TGCAGTGCTAGTAGAGGGTCTGGAAACACCATATATTTT. Amino acid sequence: CSASRGSGNTIYF. The chain has TRBV20-1 and TRBJ1-3; D is ambiguous. The CDR3 is made up of 13 amino acids. Germline-derived CDR1 and CDR2 are DFQATT and SNEGSKA (reference sequence). V lost 3 bases, J lost 1 base, and 7 bases lay in between.

This chain links TRBV7-6 with TRBJ2-6; tentatively, D is TRBD2 (6 bases). This CDR3 is 17 amino acids long. The germline V and J ends were trimmed by 5 bases and 2 bases, with 16 bases remaining between them. Germline loops: CDR1 SGHVS, CDR2 FNYEAQ. CDR3 coding DNA: TGTGCCAGCAGCGAAGCTGTCTGGGAGGCTGGGGCCAACGTCCTGACTTTC. Translated: CASSEAVWEAGANVLTF.

This rearrangement joins TRBV5-1 to TRBJ2-5; 9 nucleotides match TRBD1. V was clipped by 4 bases and J by 5 bases; unmatched bases: 3. Germline CDR1 is SGHRS and CDR2 is YFSETQ. The CDR3 contains 13 residues. As DNA, the CDR3 is TGCGCCAGCAGCGGTACAGGGGGCGAGACCCAGTACTTC. Amino acids: CASSGTGGETQYF.

The rearrangement uses TRBV7-2 and TRBJ2-5; 8 nucleotides match TRBD2. After removal of 1 base from V and 5 bases from J, the junction contained 6 bases not matched to a gene. Germline values: CDR1 SGHTA, CDR2 FQGNSA. The CDR3 covers 15 residues. CDR3 DNA: TGTGCCAGCAGCTTAGGAGCGGGAGCGGTGGAGACCCAGTACTTC. This gives the protein CASSLGAGAVETQYF.